The 26 T cell receptor beta chains reported below all come from one sample, sequenced in a study of blood T cells in healthy people across ages. PCR was performed a second time for about 7 to 12 cycles using a sample-barcoded 5' primer and a J-beta primer mix. A single record per CDR3 protein comes from TCRdb applying MiXCR to the 5' RACE reads. The table lists roughly 500,000 distinct CDR3 sequences, 25% to 30% of them singletons. The sequencing input was blood. The receptors were sampled from a woman aged 70-85 years in good health.

The chain uses TRBV7-8 and TRBJ2-1; D remains unclear. Germline V gives CDR1 SGHVS, CDR2 FQNEAQ. V lost 7 bases and J 0 bases, leaving 13 bases between the germline ends. The CDR3 runs to 15 residues. CDR3 residues: CASNPRRSSYNEQFF. DNA for the CDR3: TGTGCCAGCAACCCCCGGCGTAGCTCCTACAATGAGCAGTTCTTC.

This clonotype has more than one count but fewer than ten. This chain links TRBV30 with TRBJ2-5; D possibly corresponds to TRBD2 (6 bases). V dropped 6 bases and J dropped 5 bases, with 10 bases sitting between them. The CDR3 consists of 11 residues. CDR1 is GTSNPN and CDR2 is SVGIG in the germline V gene (reference sequence). The CDR3 reads CACDSGETQYF. CDR3 nucleotides: TGTGCCTGTGACAGCGGGGAGACCCAGTACTTC.

The chain has TRBV29-1 and TRBJ2-7, with 10 bases matching TRBD1. Germline V gives CDR1 SQVTM, CDR2 ANQGSEA. The trim removed 6 bases at V and 0 bases at J, leaving 5 bases unmatched. The CDR3 covers 14 residues. The CDR3 bases are TGCAGCGTCACTCGACAGGGGGCCTCCTACGAGCAGTACTTC. It yields the protein CSVTRQGASYEQYF.

This clonotype was counted between two and nine times. This rearrangement joins TRBV12-3 or TRBV12-4 to TRBJ2-1; 10 bases line up with TRBD1. The length of the CDR3 is 13 residues. Unmatched junction bases numbered 3, after V lost 6 bases and J lost 7 bases. The CDR3 DNA reads as TGTGCCAGCAGGCGACAGGGGGCGAATGAGCAGTTCTTC. Translating gives CASRRQGANEQFF.

This chain uses TRBV20-1 with TRBJ2-1, with 10 positions matching TRBD2. After removal of 3 bases from V and 0 bases from J, the junction contained 5 bases not matched to a gene. Germline V gene lookup returns CDR1 DFQATT and CDR2 SNEGSKA (reference sequence). The CDR3 consists of 16 residues. The DNA of the CDR3 is TGCAGTGCTAGTTATATAGCGGGGGGCTCCTACAATGAGCAGTTCTTC. Its translation: CSASYIAGGSYNEQFF.

A few counts support this clonotype. V gene TRBV9 combines with J gene TRBJ1-1, with 7 bases that match TRBD1. The CDR3 loop spans 15 amino acids. The V gene end was trimmed by 4 bases and the J gene end by 3 bases; junction bases not matched to a gene: 9. The germline gives CDR1 SGDLS, CDR2 YYNGEE. This chain's CDR3 is CASSPAPGQDTEAFF. The DNA for the CDR3 is TGTGCCAGCAGCCCCGCGCCCGGACAGGACACTGAAGCTTTCTTT.

The chain combines TRBV2 with TRBJ2-1, with a possible D match to TRBD1 (6 bases). There are 12 residues in the CDR3. Germline V CDR1 and CDR2: SNHLY, FYNNEI. Trimming cost V 4 bases and J 10 bases, with 11 bases left between them. The CDR3: CASSGPGTEQFF. As DNA, the CDR3 is TGTGCCAGCAGTGGGCCCGGGACAGAGCAGTTCTTC. Complete variable domain (other parts from reference TRBV2 and TRBJ2-1): EPEVTQTPSHQVTQMGQEVILRCVPISNHLYFYWYRQILGQKVEFLVSFYNNEISEKSEIFDDQFSVERPDGSNFTLKIRSTKLEDSAMYFCASSGPGTEQFFGPGTRLTVL.

The chain recombines TRBV12-3 or TRBV12-4 with TRBJ1-2; TRBD1 is a possible D gene (6 bases). This CDR3 has 14 amino acids. Trimming cost V 0 bases and J 8 bases, with 13 bases left between them. The chain's CDR3 is CASSLAGGANGYTF. DNA of the CDR3: TGTGCCAGCAGTTTAGCGGGGGGCGCGAACGGCTACACCTTC.

This chain joins TRBV9 and TRBJ1-2, with D tentatively TRBD1 (6 bases). CDR3 length: 14 amino acids. Germline V gene lookup returns CDR1 SGDLS and CDR2 YYNGEE. Between the trimmed V and J ends, which lost 1 base and 14 bases, there was a span of 21 bases. CDR3 in amino acids: CASSVTTGLGWWTF. CDR3 nucleotides: TGTGCCAGCAGCGTAACCACAGGGTTGGGTTGGTGGACCTTC.

This clonotype was seen ten or more times. The chain uses TRBV11-2 and TRBJ2-6; D is unresolved. This CDR3 is built from 13 residues. V gave up 3 bases and J gave up 4 bases, with 4 bases separating them. Germline lookup yields CDR1 SGHAT and CDR2 FQNNGV. Here the CDR3 DNA reads TGTGCCAGCAGCTTCAAGGGGGCCAACGTCCTGACTTTC. It translates to CASSFKGANVLTF.

The table lists this clonotype with a few counts. The chain employs TRBV20-1 and TRBJ2-2, with unresolved D. This CDR3 region has 17 residues. Between the trimmed V and J ends, which lost 0 bases and 0 bases, there was a span of 14 bases. Germline V lookup: CDR1 DFQATT, CDR2 SNEGSKA (reference sequence). CDR3 DNA sequence: TGCAGTGCTAGAGATCAGCAACGGCAGGCGAACACCGGGGAGCTGTTTTTT. It is translated as CSARDQQRQANTGELFF.

The genes are TRBV28 and TRBJ2-1; tentatively, D is TRBD2 (7 bases). Germline lookup yields CDR1 MDHEN and CDR2 SYDVKM. The V and J ends lost 2 bases and 4 bases respectively, with 12 bases between them. The CDR3 sequence is 15 residues long. The chain's CDR3 is CASSLRRGQYNEQFF. The CDR3, as DNA: TGTGCCAGCAGTTTAAGGCGGGGGCAGTACAATGAGCAGTTCTTC. The full variable domain, with the rest looked up from reference TRBV28 and TRBJ2-1, is DVKVTQSSRYLVKRTGEKVFLECVQDMDHENMFWYRQDPGLGLRLIYFSYDVKMKEKGDIPEGYSVSREKKERFSLILESASTNQTSMYLCASSLRRGQYNEQFFGPGTRLTVL.

The J gene is TRBJ2-7, the V gene TRBV7-2; possible D gene TRBD2, 5 bases. CDR3 length: 14 amino acids. Germline CDR1 reads SGHTA; CDR2 reads FQGNSA. Trimming cost V 5 bases and J 6 bases, with 17 bases left between them. CDR3 sequence: CASSPRQTNCEQYF. The CDR3 DNA reads as TGTGCCAGCAGCCCCCGTCAGACTAACTGCGAGCAGTACTTC.

V usage is TRBV20-1 and J usage is TRBJ2-5; 12 bases map to TRBD2. The J call is in doubt because the DNA end fits TRBJ2-1 better. The germline V gene encodes CDR1 DFQATT and CDR2 SNEGSKA (reference sequence). The CDR3 runs to 13 residues. The CDR3 nucleotides read TGCAGTGCTAGAGGACTAGCGGGAGTTGAGCAGTTCTTC. Translation: CSARGLAGVEQFF.

J is TRBJ2-2 and V is TRBV2; no firm D call. In germline, CDR1 is SNHLY, CDR2 FYNNEI. The CDR3 extends over 12 amino acids. Trimming removed 6 bases from V and 7 bases from J, with 9 bases in between. CDR3 DNA: TGTGCCAGCAGCCTGGACCGCGGGGAGCTGTTTTTT. This translates into CASSLDRGELFF.

This clonotype was seen repeatedly, ten times or more. CDR3 nucleotide sequence: TGTGCCAGCAGCGAATCCCTAGCGGGGGGGGACAATGAGCAGTTCTTC. Translated, it gives CASSESLAGGDNEQFF. This sequence joins TRBV5-8 and TRBJ2-1; TRBD2 agrees at 12 bases. V shed 4 bases and J 5 bases; nucleotides not matched to a gene: 7. Germline values: CDR1 SGHTS, CDR2 YDEGEE. The CDR3 contains 16 residues.

The CDR3 nucleotides are TGTGCCAGCAGCGATAACAGGGCTTTTTTTTATGGCTACACCTTC. Translation gives CASSDNRAFFYGYTF. This rearrangement joins TRBV9 to TRBJ1-2; D might be TRBD1 (6 bases). The ends were cut back, 3 bases at V and 5 bases at J, with 17 bases in the middle. Germline values: CDR1 SGDLS, CDR2 YYNGEE. CDR3 size: 15 residues. The complete variable domain, with remaining parts taken from reference TRBV9 and TRBJ1-2, reads DSGVTQTPKHLITATGQRVTLRCSPRSGDLSVYWYQQSLDQGLQFLIQYYNGEERAKGNILERFSAQQFPDLHSELNLSSLELGDSALYFCASSDNRAFFYGYTFGSGTRLTVV.

This clonotype was counted a few times. The chain joins TRBV10-2 to TRBJ2-4; possibly TRBD2 for D (5 bases). Trimming stripped 5 bases from V and 10 bases from J, with 9 bases between. Germline loops: CDR1 WSHSY, CDR2 SAAADI. This CDR3 is built from 11 residues. The CDR3 sequence is CASSWEQIQYF. CDR3 DNA sequence: TGCGCCAGCAGTTGGGAGCAGATTCAGTACTTC.

The chain carries TRBV10-3 and TRBJ2-1; D may be TRBD2 (6 bases). Trimming left V 5 bases short and J 7 bases short, with 9 bases between. CDR1 ENHRY and CDR2 SYGVKD come from the germline V gene. The CDR3 is 12 amino acids. Here the CDR3 reads CAISTSFNEQFF. CDR3 DNA: TGTGCCATCAGTACTAGCTTTAATGAGCAGTTCTTC.

The table lists this clonotype with a few counts. The chain recombines TRBV12-3 or TRBV12-4 with TRBJ1-2; TRBD1 matches 10 bases. CDR3 length: 13 residues. Losses at the gene ends were 5 bases for V and 8 bases for J; bases not matched to a gene: 5. The CDR3 DNA follows: TGTGCCAGCAGTAACGGACAGGGGGGAGGCTACACCTTC. Protein: CASSNGQGGGYTF.

The chain couples TRBV7-2 to TRBJ2-1; TRBD1 aligns across 7 bases. The germline V gene has CDR1 SGHTA and CDR2 FQGNSA. Trimming took 5 bases from V and 15 from J; bases not matched to a gene: 10. The CDR3 is 12 residues long. CDR3 amino acids: CASSVGQSIRFF. CDR3 in DNA: TGTGCCAGCAGCGTGGGACAGTCGATACGGTTCTTC.

The rearrangement links TRBV10-3 to TRBJ2-1; a possible D gene is TRBD2 (7 bases). This CDR3 has 14 residues. Germline loops: CDR1 ENHRY, CDR2 SYGVKD. V shed 3 bases and J shed 7 bases, with 13 bases lying between them. The CDR3: CAISDGGRGNEQFF. CDR3 nucleotide sequence: TGTGCCATCAGTGACGGGGGGCGCGGTAATGAGCAGTTCTTC.

J is TRBJ2-4 and V is TRBV7-3, with unresolved D. V dropped 4 bases and J dropped 3 bases, with 13 bases sitting between them. Germline assignment: CDR1 SGHTA and CDR2 FQGTGA. This CDR3 contains 15 residues. This CDR3 reads CASSSPRELKNIQYF. The CDR3 DNA follows: TGTGCCAGCAGCTCCCCGAGAGAGCTCAAAAACATTCAGTACTTC. Supplemented by reference TRBV7-3 and TRBJ2-4, the full variable domain reads GAGVSQTPSNKVTEKGKYVELRCDPISGHTALYWYRQSLGQGPEFLIYFQGTGAADDSGLPNDRFFAVRPEGSVSTLKIQRTERGDSAVYLCASSSPRELKNIQYFGAGTRLSVL.

The sample holds a few counts of this clonotype. Here the CDR3 reads CASRQSINQPQHF. CDR3 DNA: TGTGCCAGCCGCCAGAGCATCAATCAGCCCCAGCATTTT. V is TRBV6-1 and J is TRBJ1-5; no definite D call. The V end lost 8 bases, the J end lost 3 bases, and 11 bases lay between the germline ends. Germline values: CDR1 MNHNS, CDR2 SASEGT. This CDR3 has 13 residues.

The chain is built from TRBV5-1 and TRBJ2-5; TRBD1 matches 7 bases. With V trimmed by 2 bases and J by 1 base, 8 bases remained unmatched. Germline V gene data show CDR1 as SGHRS and CDR2 as YFSETQ. The CDR3 runs 16 residues. This CDR3 is CASSLWDSPAQETQYF. CDR3 sequence (DNA): TGCGCCAGCAGCTTATGGGACAGCCCGGCCCAAGAGACCCAGTACTTC. Together with reference TRBV5-1 and TRBJ2-5, the CDR3 gives the full variable domain: KAGVTQTPRYLIKTRGQQVTLSCSPISGHRSVSWYQQTPGQGLQFLFEYFSETQRNKGNFPGRFSGRQFSNSRSEMNVSTLELGDSALYLCASSLWDSPAQETQYFGPGTRLLVL.

This chain joins TRBV12-3 or TRBV12-4 and TRBJ2-5; 7 bases line up with TRBD2. The CDR3 is 17 residues long. Unmatched junction bases numbered 12, after V lost 3 bases and J lost 2 bases. The chain's CDR3 is CASSFGFASGIQETQYF. CDR3 in DNA: TGTGCCAGCAGTTTCGGTTTCGCTAGCGGCATTCAAGAGACCCAGTACTTC.